Below, 11 T cell receptor beta chains from the same sample are listed, as sequenced in a study of blood T cell repertoires in COVID-19. Generated by immunoSEQ multiplex PCR, the TCRdb table keeps only in-frame clones and is missing some. The table records 27,000 or so clones, around 90% of them present only once. The sample consisted of peripheral blood. These receptor sequences come from a human donor with active COVID-19. The donor label of this sample is uncertain.

This clone was seen only once. This chain uses TRBV10-3 with TRBJ2-5, with 9 bases matching TRBD2. The CDR3 is 16 amino acids. CDR1 and CDR2 from the germline V gene are ENHRY and SYGVKD. V dropped 6 bases and J dropped 2; count of bases not matched to a gene: 10. In nucleotides, the CDR3 is TGTGCCATCAGAAGAGATGGCGGGGGGGCACAAGAGACCCAGTACTTC. This codes for CAIRRDGGGAQETQYF.

The chain's CDR3 is CASSSTLQGADEKLFF. The CDR3 DNA reads as TGTGCCAGCAGCTCTACCCTACAGGGGGCGGATGAAAAACTGTTTTTT. This chain connects TRBV5-4 to TRBJ1-4; 9 nucleotides align to TRBD1. J lost 6 bases, V lost 3 bases, and 9 bases had no gene match. The germline V gene has CDR1 SGHNT and CDR2 YYREEE (reference sequence). The CDR3 length is 16 residues.

The V and J genes are TRBV9 and TRBJ2-3; possible D gene TRBD2, 6 bases. The germline V and J ends were trimmed by 0 bases and 0 bases, with 11 bases remaining between them. CDR3 length equals 16 residues. CDR1 is SGDLS, CDR2 YYNGEE, per germline. This chain's CDR3 is CASSVEVSGSTDTQYF. CDR3 coding DNA: TGTGCCAGCAGCGTAGAGGTTAGCGGTAGCACAGATACGCAGTATTTT.

Concerning this clone: A read error may produce the germline difference seen at one junction end. The rearrangement links TRBV7-7 to TRBJ2-5; 8 bases map to TRBD1. The CDR3 sequence is 15 residues long. CDR1 and CDR2 from the germline V gene are SSHAT and FNYEAQ (reference sequence). CDR3 DNA: TGTGCTAGCAGCTCGACAGGGGTGGGTCAAGAGACCCAGTACTTC. Translating gives CASSSTGVGQETQYF. Full variable domain (remainder filled in from reference TRBV7-7 and TRBJ2-5): GAGVSQSPRYKVTKRGQDVTLRCDPISSHATLYWYQQALGQGPEFLTYFNYEAQPDKSGLPSDRFSAERPEGSISTLTIQRTEQRDSAMYRCASSSTGVGQETQYFGPGTRLLVL.

The chain recombines TRBV5-1 with TRBJ1-2; 11 bases map to TRBD1. The germline CDR1 and CDR2 sequences are SGHRS and YFSETQ. CDR3 length equals 16 residues. J was trimmed by 5 bases and V by 3 bases; bases with no gene match: 9. As DNA, the CDR3 is TGCGCCAGCAGCTCCCTATCCGGGACAGGGGGGTATGGCTACACCTTC. Its protein product is CASSSLSGTGGYGYTF.

The chain combines TRBV4-3 with TRBJ2-2; 7 bases fit TRBD1. Germline V gene sequence: CDR1 LGHNA, CDR2 YSLEER. The trim removed 0 bases at V and 6 bases at J, leaving 4 bases unmatched. This CDR3 is built from 15 residues. In nucleotides, the CDR3 is TGCGCCAGCAGCCAAGATTCGAGGGGGCCCGGGGAGCTGTTTTTT. Its protein product is CASSQDSRGPGELFF.

V gene TRBV10-3 combines with J gene TRBJ2-7; TRBD2 might be the D (5 bases). The CDR3 is 17 amino acids. Germline values: CDR1 ENHRY, CDR2 SYGVKD. V shed 0 bases and J shed 1 base, with 16 bases lying between them. The CDR3 region has the DNA TGTGCCATCAGTGAGTCGTTGGTTGGGGAGCAGTCCTACGAGCAGTACTTC. Translated: CAISESLVGEQSYEQYF.

The V call is TRBV9, the J call TRBJ2-7; 11 positions agree with TRBD1. Trimming removed 3 bases from V and 6 bases from J; junction bases left unmatched: 8. This CDR3 has 15 amino acids. The V gene's germline CDR1 is SGDLS and CDR2 YYNGEE. Here the CDR3 reads CASSEGGQGAREQYF. CDR3 bases: TGTGCCAGCAGCGAGGGCGGACAGGGGGCCCGCGAGCAGTACTTC.

The CDR3 loop is CAWSRGLSNTEAFF. The DNA of the CDR3 is TGTGCCTGGAGTCGTGGACTCTCGAACACTGAAGCTTTCTTT. V and J are TRBV30 and TRBJ1-1; D remains unclear. Per the germline V gene, CDR1 is GTSNPN and CDR2 is SVGIG (reference sequence). The CDR3 totals 14 residues. The germline V and J ends were trimmed by 2 bases and 1 base, with 11 bases remaining between them. Using reference TRBV30 and TRBJ1-1 for the parts outside the CDR3, the full variable domain is SQTIHQWPATLVQPVGSPLSLECTVEGTSNPNLYWYRQAAGRGLQLLFYSVGIGQISSEVPQNLSASRPQDRQFILSSKKLLLSDSGFYLCAWSRGLSNTEAFFGQGTRLTVV.

This chain uses TRBV7-3 with TRBJ2-7, with 8 bases matching TRBD2. Germline lookup yields CDR1 SGHTA and CDR2 FQGTGA. V gave up 2 bases and J gave up 3 bases; unmatched junction bases: 6. The CDR3 consists of 15 residues. The CDR3 loop reads CASSLGTSGFYEQYF. The DNA of the CDR3 is TGTGCCAGCAGCTTAGGAACTAGCGGTTTCTACGAGCAGTACTTC.

The chain joins TRBV11-2 to TRBJ2-5, with D unresolved. The CDR3 sequence is 11 residues long. The V gene's germline CDR1 is SGHAT and CDR2 FQNNGV. With 5 bases removed from V and 2 bases from J, the gap between germline ends came to 3 bases. The CDR3 coding sequence is TGTGCCAGCAGCCATCAAGAGACCCAGTACTTC. Translating gives CASSHQETQYF.